The next 20 T cell receptor beta chains were all read from a single sample in a study of CD8+ T cells in alopecia areata. Noted treatment: oral pan-JAK inhibitor, 5-10 mg twice daily. The sequencing template was cDNA reverse transcribed from extracted RNA. Libraries were prepared by immunoSEQ multiplex PCR; TCRdb keeps only in-frame clonotypes and omits some of them. The sample includes 160,000 or so clones, less than 75% of them seen just once. The sample consisted of CD4+ T cells sorted from blood, taken at week 56, from a patient treated with tofacitinib. These TCRs come from a human donor with alopecia areata.

This clone turned up a few times. The chain has TRBV29-1 and TRBJ2-3; D ambiguous. Looked up from germline, CDR1 is SQVTM and CDR2 is ANQGSEA. V lost 3 bases and J 0 bases, leaving 4 bases between the germline ends. There are 12 residues in the CDR3. The CDR3 region is CSVDPSTDTQYF. DNA for the CDR3: TGCAGCGTTGATCCTAGCACAGATACGCAGTATTTT.

V is TRBV5-1 and J is TRBJ1-2, with 8 bases fitting TRBD1. Germline loops: CDR1 SGHRS, CDR2 YFSETQ. The CDR3 is 14 residues long. Trimming cost V 3 bases and J 7 bases; bases outside gene matches: 8. The CDR3 bases are TGCGCCAGCAGCTCGGGGACAGGTGAGGGTGGCTACACCTTC. This codes for CASSSGTGEGGYTF.

This clone was seen a few times. The V and J genes are TRBV30 and TRBJ2-7; D gene ambiguous. With 2 bases removed from V and 9 bases from J, the gap between germline ends came to 14 bases. Germline CDR1 GTSNPN, CDR2 SVGIG (reference sequence). This CDR3 is 12 amino acids long. Here the CDR3 reads CAWSTSPGWQYF. The CDR3 DNA sequence: TGTGCCTGGAGTACCTCGCCGGGTTGGCAGTACTTC.

This clone was counted once. Different DNA sequences within this sample yield the same CDR3. This chain links TRBV20-1 with TRBJ2-3; D gene ambiguous. Per germline, CDR1 DFQATT and CDR2 SNEGSKA (reference sequence). Trimming stripped 3 bases from V and 6 bases from J, with 4 bases between. The length of the CDR3 is 10 residues. CDR3: CSASGDTQYF. DNA of the CDR3: TGCAGTGCTAGCGGGGATACGCAGTATTTT.

The chain links TRBV19 to TRBJ2-6, with a weak D call TRBD2 (6 bases). Germline-derived CDR1 and CDR2 are LNHDA and SQIVND (reference sequence). V was cut by 10 bases and J by 0 bases, with 13 bases left in between. The CDR3 totals 15 residues. The CDR3 loop reads CATTGLFSGANVLTF. The CDR3 nucleotides read TGTGCCACTACGGGACTCTTCTCTGGGGCCAACGTCCTGACTTTC.

This clone was counted between two and nine times. Other nucleotide sequences from this sample produce the same CDR3. V is TRBV5-1 and J is TRBJ2-7; 11 bases agree with TRBD1. This CDR3 has 14 amino acids. Germline V gene data show CDR1 as SGHRS and CDR2 as YFSETQ. After removal of 3 bases from V and 2 bases from J, the junction contained 1 base not matched to a gene. CDR3 residues: CASSSGQGAYEQYF. Here the CDR3 DNA reads TGCGCCAGCAGCTCGGGACAGGGGGCCTACGAGCAGTACTTC.

The chain couples TRBV29-1 to TRBJ1-5; tentative D call: TRBD1 (6 bases). The V gene's germline CDR1 is SQVTM and CDR2 ANQGSEA. With 4 bases removed from V and 2 bases from J, the gap between germline ends came to 12 bases. This CDR3 is 14 amino acids long. The CDR3 region is CSVAGVAGNQPQHF. The CDR3 DNA sequence: TGCAGCGTTGCAGGGGTAGCCGGCAATCAGCCCCAGCATTTT.

The chain has TRBV7-3 and TRBJ2-7; D is ambiguous. The CDR3 sequence is 15 residues long. Trimming removed 5 bases from V and 0 bases from J, with 14 bases in between. Germline-derived CDR1 and CDR2 are SGHTA and FQGTGA. CDR3 sequence reads: CASSLEQGNSYEQYF. The CDR3 DNA reads as TGTGCCAGCAGCCTCGAACAAGGGAACTCCTACGAGCAGTACTTC. The whole variable domain, filled in from reference TRBV7-3 and TRBJ2-7, reads GAGVSQTPSNKVTEKGKYVELRCDPISGHTALYWYRQSLGQGPEFLIYFQGTGAADDSGLPNDRFFAVRPEGSVSTLKIQRTERGDSAVYLCASSLEQGNSYEQYFGPGTRLTVT.

The chain uses TRBV10-3 and TRBJ2-3, with D uncertain. The germline CDR1 and CDR2 sequences are ENHRY and SYGVKD. CDR3 length equals 12 residues. V lost 6 bases to trimming and J lost 6 bases, with 10 bases between them. The CDR3 protein is CAIRLDGDTQYF. The CDR3 DNA follows: TGTGCCATCAGATTGGATGGGGATACGCAGTATTTT.

In this sample, this clone turned up a few times. The V call is TRBV10-3, the J call TRBJ1-1, with no clear D. Trimming left V 2 bases short and J 4 bases short, with 20 bases between. Germline V gene data show CDR1 as ENHRY and CDR2 as SYGVKD. The CDR3 covers 17 residues. The CDR3 nucleotides read TGTGCCATCAGTGAGGAAGGTGTCGGAGCATTGAGCACTGAAGCTTTCTTT. Translating gives CAISEEGVGALSTEAFF.

The chain is built from TRBV5-1 and TRBJ2-1; TRBD1 is a possible D gene (6 bases). Germline CDR1 and CDR2: SGHRS and YFSETQ. The ends were cut back, 4 bases at V and 1 base at J, with 12 bases in the middle. The CDR3 consists of 15 residues. CDR3 sequence (DNA): TGCGCCAGCAGCCCCGCAGGGGAGTCCTACAATGAGCAGTTCTTC. Residues: CASSPAGESYNEQFF.

This clone was seen only once. The gene calls are TRBV7-9 and TRBJ1-1; TRBD1 is a possible D gene (5 bases). Trimming took 8 bases from V and 7 from J, leaving 17 bases between them. Germline values: CDR1 SEHNR, CDR2 FQNEAQ (reference sequence). The CDR3 has 13 amino acids. The CDR3 DNA follows: TGTGCCAGCCGCCAGGACACGCGCAATGAAGCTTTCTTT. Amino acids: CASRQDTRNEAFF.

The chain employs TRBV7-8 and TRBJ1-2, with D possibly being TRBD1 (5 bases). The length of the CDR3 is 15 residues. Trimming removed 1 base from V and 0 bases from J, with 9 bases in between. Germline V lookup: CDR1 SGHVS, CDR2 FQNEAQ. This CDR3 reads CASSLVGEANYGYTF. The CDR3 region has the DNA TGTGCCAGCAGCTTAGTAGGGGAAGCTAACTATGGCTACACCTTC.

V gene TRBV5-1 combines with J gene TRBJ1-5; D unresolved. The CDR3 runs to 15 residues. Germline V gives CDR1 SGHRS, CDR2 YFSETQ. Trimming pared 0 bases from V and 4 bases from J, leaving 11 bases between. CDR3 in amino acids: CASSLAGNTNQPQHF. The CDR3 DNA follows: TGCGCCAGCAGCTTGGCCGGGAACACAAATCAGCCCCAGCATTTT.

V is TRBV7-8 and J is TRBJ2-7; no firm D call. Per the germline V gene, CDR1 is SGHVS and CDR2 is FQNEAQ. The CDR3 length is 14 residues. The germline V and J ends were trimmed by 2 bases and 0 bases, with 8 bases remaining between them. The CDR3 loop reads CASSLRSGSYEQYF. CDR3 nucleotides: TGTGCCAGCAGCTTACGCAGTGGCTCCTACGAGCAGTACTTC.

This clone was seen more than once but under ten times. The chain combines TRBV19 with TRBJ1-5; D is ambiguous. Trimming stripped 5 bases from V and 2 bases from J, with 19 bases between. This CDR3 is built from 17 residues. Germline V gene lookup returns CDR1 LNHDA and CDR2 SQIVND (reference sequence). This CDR3 reads CASSPAVRVRGNQPQHF. The DNA for the CDR3 is TGTGCCAGTAGTCCCGCGGTAAGGGTGCGGGGCAATCAGCCCCAGCATTTT.

The CDR3: CASSLTSGGFYEQYF. The DNA for the CDR3 is TGCGCCAGCAGTTTGACTAGCGGGGGGTTCTACGAGCAGTACTTC. The genes are TRBV5-1 and TRBJ2-7, with 13 bases fitting TRBD2. CDR3 length: 15 amino acids. With V trimmed by 5 bases and J by 3 bases, 5 bases remained unmatched. Germline V gene data show CDR1 as SGHRS and CDR2 as YFSETQ.

The chain links TRBV30 to TRBJ2-5, with D possibly called TRBD1 or TRBD2 (5 bases each). Looked up from germline, CDR1 is GTSNPN and CDR2 is SVGIG (reference sequence). This CDR3 has 15 residues. Trimming cost V 0 bases and J 7 bases, with 18 bases left between them. CDR3 sequence: CAWSVWGNPVGTQYF. CDR3 sequence (DNA): TGTGCCTGGAGTGTATGGGGGAACCCAGTGGGGACCCAGTACTTC.

This chain joins TRBV5-1 and TRBJ2-6; D unclear. The CDR3 extends over 15 amino acids. Trimming left V 0 bases short and J 7 bases short, with 11 bases between. The V gene's germline CDR1 is SGHRS and CDR2 YFSETQ. For the CDR3, the DNA is TGCGCCAGCAGCTTGGAGCCAGCCGGTGCCAACGTCCTGACTTTC. Protein product: CASSLEPAGANVLTF.

The chain combines TRBV10-3 with TRBJ2-5; D gene unclear. Germline CDR1 reads ENHRY; CDR2 reads SYGVKD. The CDR3 spans 13 residues. Between the trimmed V and J ends, which lost 5 bases and 5 bases, there was a span of 12 bases. The CDR3 DNA is TGTGCCATCAGTCGGCAGATTGAGGAGACCCAGTACTTC. Its protein is CAISRQIEETQYF.